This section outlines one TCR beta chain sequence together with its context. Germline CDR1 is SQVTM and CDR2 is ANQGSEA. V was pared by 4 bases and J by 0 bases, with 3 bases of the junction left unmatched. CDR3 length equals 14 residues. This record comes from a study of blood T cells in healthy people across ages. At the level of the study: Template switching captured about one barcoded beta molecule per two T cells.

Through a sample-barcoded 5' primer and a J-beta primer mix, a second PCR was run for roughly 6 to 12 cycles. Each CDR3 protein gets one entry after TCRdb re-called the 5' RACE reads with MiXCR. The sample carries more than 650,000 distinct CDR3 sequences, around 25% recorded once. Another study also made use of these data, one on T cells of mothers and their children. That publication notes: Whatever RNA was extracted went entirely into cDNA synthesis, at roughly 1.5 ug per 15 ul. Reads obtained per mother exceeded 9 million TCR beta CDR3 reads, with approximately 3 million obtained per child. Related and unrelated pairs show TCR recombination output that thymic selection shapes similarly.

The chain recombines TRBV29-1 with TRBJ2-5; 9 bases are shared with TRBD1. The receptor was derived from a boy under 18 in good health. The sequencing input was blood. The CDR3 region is CSVVGTGYQETQYF. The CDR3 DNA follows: TGCAGCGTTGTGGGGACAGGGTACCAAGAGACCCAGTACTTC.